Below, 11 T cell receptor beta chains from the same sample are listed, as sequenced in a study of human T cells and chemical hapten exposure. The time point: pre-sensitization, week 0. The treatment is: therapeutic diphenylcyclopropenone sensitization with weekly scalp DPC. MiXCR, applied by TCRdb to the RACE reads, yields one record per CDR3 protein. Of 250,000 to 300,000 distinct CDR3 sequences listed, approximately 8% are singletons. The material sequenced was whole blood, taken in connection with sensitization to the hapten diphenylcyclopropenone (DPC). These receptors were collected from a man aged 18 to 30 with alopecia areata. Some clones in this sample may be carry-over from other donors' samples.

This clonotype was observed a handful of times. The gene calls are TRBV6-2 or TRBV6-3 and TRBJ1-1; D remains unclear. CDR1 and CDR2 (germline): MNHEY, SVGEGT. The CDR3 spans 11 residues. Trimming cost V 2 bases and J 10 bases, with 8 bases left between them. The CDR3 reads CASSYVFGAFF. The CDR3 DNA reads TGTGCCAGCAGTTACGTATTCGGAGCTTTCTTT.

This clonotype has just a few counts. The V and J genes are TRBV7-2 and TRBJ2-3, with 13 bases aligning to TRBD2. The CDR3 contains 16 residues. After removal of 1 base from V and 14 bases from J, the junction contained 12 bases not matched to a gene. Germline V gene lookup returns CDR1 SGHTA and CDR2 FQGNSA. CDR3 loop: CASSLVFTTSGGHTYF. The CDR3 nucleotides are TGTGCCAGCAGCTTAGTTTTCACGACTAGCGGGGGGCATACGTATTTT.

This clonotype was seen ten or more times. The rearrangement uses TRBV29-1 and TRBJ2-5; D could derive from TRBD1 or TRBD2 (5 bases each). Between the trimmed V and J ends, which lost 4 bases and 5 bases, there was a span of 14 bases. CDR1 is SQVTM, CDR2 ANQGSEA, per germline. The CDR3 sequence is 13 residues long. CDR3 amino acids: CSVAGGQGETQYF. As DNA, the CDR3 is TGCAGCGTTGCCGGAGGCCAGGGCGAGACCCAGTACTTC.

V is TRBV20-1 and J is TRBJ1-2; TRBD1 is a possible D gene (5 bases). CDR3 size: 12 residues. CDR1 and CDR2 from the germline V gene are DFQATT and SNEGSKA (reference sequence). V lost 0 bases, J lost 6 bases, and 8 bases lay in between. The CDR3 coding sequence is TGCAGTGCTAGAGAAGGGGCACATGGCTACACCTTC. This translates into CSAREGAHGYTF.

In its sample, this clonotype was seen a few times. J is TRBJ1-3 and V is TRBV3-1, with 10 bases lining up with TRBD1. Germline V gene lookup returns CDR1 LGHDT and CDR2 YNNKEL (reference sequence). V lost 5 bases, J lost 1 base, and 8 bases stayed unmatched. The CDR3 contains 17 residues. DNA for the CDR3: TGTGCCAGCAGCGGCACCGGGACAGGGGCTTCTGGAAACACCATATATTTT. Amino acids: CASSGTGTGASGNTIYF.

The chain is built from TRBV20-1 and TRBJ2-7; 7 bases are shared with TRBD2. The CDR3 has 15 residues. The V segment lost 3 bases and the J segment 2 bases; nucleotides outside the gene matches: 10. The germline V gene has CDR1 DFQATT and CDR2 SNEGSKA (reference sequence). The DNA of the CDR3 is TGCAGTGCTAGTAGGGGCGGGGGTCAGCCCTACGAGCAGTACTTC. As protein: CSASRGGGQPYEQYF.

The chain couples TRBV4-3 to TRBJ2-5; maybe TRBD2 (6 bases). The CDR3 is made up of 15 amino acids. CDR1 LGHNA and CDR2 YSLEER come from the germline V gene. V dropped 4 bases and J dropped 1 base, with 13 bases sitting between them. Written as DNA, the CDR3 is TGCGCCAGCAGCCCGTGGCGGGGTCTCCAAGAGACCCAGTACTTC. This sequence encodes CASSPWRGLQETQYF.

This clonotype was detected many times. The chain employs TRBV11-2 and TRBJ1-5; D gene uncertain. The length of the CDR3 is 15 residues. Between the trimmed V and J ends, which lost 2 bases and 2 bases, there was a span of 10 bases. Germline-derived CDR1 and CDR2 are SGHAT and FQNNGV. CDR3 in DNA: TGTGCCAGCAGCTTAACCGGAAAGCGCAATCAGCCCCAGCATTTT. Protein: CASSLTGKRNQPQHF.

This clonotype was seen only once. This sequence joins TRBV19 and TRBJ2-1; 8 bases agree with TRBD1. The CDR3 is 16 amino acids. From germline, CDR1 is LNHDA and CDR2 SQIVND (reference sequence). The V and J ends lost 5 bases and 2 bases, in that order; junction bases with no gene match: 8. As DNA, the CDR3 is TGTGCCAGTAGTTTATGGGACAGGACCCCCTACAATGAGCAGTTCTTC. It encodes CASSLWDRTPYNEQFF.

This clonotype was counted many times. This chain connects TRBV7-2 to TRBJ2-7; TRBD1 might be the D (5 bases). Trimming removed 2 bases at V and 2 bases at J, with 13 bases between. Germline V gives CDR1 SGHTA, CDR2 FQGNSA. The CDR3 covers 15 residues. The CDR3 nucleotides read TGTGCCAGCAGCTTAAACTCACAGGTCCCCTACGAGCAGTACTTC. It encodes CASSLNSQVPYEQYF.

The CDR3 reads CASSGQLRYTGELFF. CDR3 coding DNA: TGTGCCAGCAGCGGACAGCTTAGATACACCGGGGAGCTGTTTTTT. The chain uses TRBV9 and TRBJ2-2; D is possibly TRBD1 (5 bases). Germline assignment: CDR1 SGDLS and CDR2 YYNGEE. This CDR3 contains 15 residues. V lost 3 bases to trimming and J lost 3 bases, with 12 bases between them. The full variable domain, completed using reference TRBV9 and TRBJ2-2, is DSGVTQTPKHLITATGQRVTLRCSPRSGDLSVYWYQQSLDQGLQFLIQYYNGEERAKGNILERFSAQQFPDLHSELNLSSLELGDSALYFCASSGQLRYTGELFFGEGSRLTVL.